This T cell receptor beta chain was recorded in a study of T cell repertoires in cytomegalovirus infection. Study-wide background: The public TCR beta signatures pointed to both CMV infection and matching HLA type. Overall study results and limits: Public TCR beta family frequency separated CMV-and-HLA carriers, including in an independent cohort. The study found HLA-C-restricted CMV-specific TCR beta clonotypes dominating the ex vivo response.

This CDR3 comprises 16 residues. V lost 4 bases and J 0 bases, leaving 11 bases between the germline ends. Germline values: CDR1 SGHRS, CDR2 YFSETQ. MiXCR, run by TCRdb on the reads, gives a single entry per CDR3 protein. The repertoire includes 400,000 or so distinct CDR3 sequences, 15% to 20% of them detected once, and roughly 8.7% sits in the top ten. In this sample, this clonotype turned up a few times. Its antigen remains unidentified. This receptor was obtained from a human donor in good health (CMV status not recorded). Some clones in this sample may be carry-over from other donors' samples. The chain recombines TRBV5-1 with TRBJ2-6; D may match TRBD1 or TRBD2 (6 bases each). The sequenced material came from PBMCs. CDR3 protein: CASSLGGLSGANVLTF. CDR3 DNA: TGCGCCAGCAGCCTCGGGGGCCTCTCTGGGGCCAACGTCCTGACTTTC. Supplemented by reference TRBV5-1 and TRBJ2-6, the full variable domain reads KAGVTQTPRYLIKTRGQQVTLSCSPISGHRSVSWYQQTPGQGLQFLFEYFSETQRNKGNFPGRFSGRQFSNSRSEMNVSTLELGDSALYLCASSLGGLSGANVLTFGAGSRLTVL.